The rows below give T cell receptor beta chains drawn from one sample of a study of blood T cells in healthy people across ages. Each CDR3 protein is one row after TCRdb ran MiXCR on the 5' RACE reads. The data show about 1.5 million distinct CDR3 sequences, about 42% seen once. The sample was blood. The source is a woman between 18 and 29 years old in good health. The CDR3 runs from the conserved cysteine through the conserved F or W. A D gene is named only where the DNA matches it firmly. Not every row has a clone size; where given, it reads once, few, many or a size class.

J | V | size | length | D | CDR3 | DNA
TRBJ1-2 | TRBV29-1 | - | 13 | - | CSTRTSANYGYTF | TGCAGCACCCGGACCTCAGCGAACTATGGCTACACCTTC
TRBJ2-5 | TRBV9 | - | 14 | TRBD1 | CASSQHDRGGEQYF | TGTGCCAGCAGCCAACACGACAGGGGAGGTGAGCAGTACTTC
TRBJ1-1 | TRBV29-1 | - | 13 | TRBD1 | CSVDRQGGTEAFF | TGCAGCGTTGACAGACAGGGGGGGACTGAAGCTTTCTTT
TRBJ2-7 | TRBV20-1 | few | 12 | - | CSARSPGVEQYF | TGCAGTGCTCGGTCTCCAGGGGTCGAGCAGTACTTC
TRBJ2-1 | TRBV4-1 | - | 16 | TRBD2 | CASSLPGLAGHNEQFF | TGCGCCAGCAGCCTCCCGGGACTAGCGGGACACAATGAGCAGTTCTTC
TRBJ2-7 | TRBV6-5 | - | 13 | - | CASSYNRKSEQYF | TGTGCCAGCAGTTATAATCGGAAGTCCGAGCAGTACTTC
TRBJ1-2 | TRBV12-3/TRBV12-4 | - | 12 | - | CDGSFSSYDYTF | TGTGACGGCAGTTTCTCCAGCTATGACTACACCTTC
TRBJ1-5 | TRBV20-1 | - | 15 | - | CSARGGEYSNQPQHF | TGCAGTGCTAGAGGGGGAGAATATAGCAATCAGCCCCAGCATTTT
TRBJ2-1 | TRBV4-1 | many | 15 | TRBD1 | CASSEDRGLYNEQFF | TGCGCCAGCAGTGAGGACAGGGGGCTCTACAATGAGCAGTTCTTC
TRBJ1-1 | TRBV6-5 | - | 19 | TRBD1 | CASSYGLRGTGVLSTEAFF | TGTGCCAGCAGTTATGGCCTGAGAGGGACAGGGGTATTGAGCACTGAAGCTTTCTTT
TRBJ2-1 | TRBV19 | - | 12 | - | CAVGTGWNEQFF | TGTGCAGTGGGGACCGGTTGGAATGAGCAGTTCTTC
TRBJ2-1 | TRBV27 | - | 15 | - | CASSHLALSYNEQFF | TGTGCCAGCAGTCACTTAGCGCTATCCTACAATGAGCAGTTCTTC
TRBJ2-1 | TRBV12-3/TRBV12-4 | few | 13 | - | CASEAGRPNEQFF | TGTGCCAGTGAGGCGGGACGCCCGAATGAGCAGTTCTTC
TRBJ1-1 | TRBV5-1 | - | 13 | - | CASSLMLGTEAFF | TGCGCCAGCAGCTTGATGCTTGGCACTGAAGCTTTCTTT
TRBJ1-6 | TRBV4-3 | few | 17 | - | CASSQAPPSSYNSPLHF | TGCGCCAGCAGCCAAGCACCGCCGAGCTCCTATAATTCACCCCTCCACTTT
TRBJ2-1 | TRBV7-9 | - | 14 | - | CASSLTISVPEQFF | TGTGCCAGCAGCTTAACCATTTCAGTGCCTGAGCAGTTCTTC
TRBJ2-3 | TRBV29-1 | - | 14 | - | CSAAWAGPRDTQYF | TGCAGCGCTGCTTGGGCGGGACCCAGAGATACGCAGTATTTT
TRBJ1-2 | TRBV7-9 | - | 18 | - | CASSLRPASSRGGNGYTF | TGTGCCAGCAGCCTACGACCAGCCTCGAGTAGAGGCGGGAATGGCTACACCTTC
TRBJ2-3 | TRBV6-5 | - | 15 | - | CASSYEAASTDTQYF | TGTGCCAGCAGTTACGAGGCTGCTAGCACAGATACGCAGTATTTT
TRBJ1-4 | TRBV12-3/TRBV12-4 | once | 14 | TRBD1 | CGSSLGTAPEKLFF | TGTGGCAGCAGTTTAGGGACAGCTCCTGAAAAACTGTTTTTT